The subject of this entry is one T cell receptor (beta chain). This CDR3 is also generated by other DNA sequences in the sample. Only in-frame clones appear in the TCRdb table, and some are missing; sequencing was by immunoSEQ multiplex PCR. The table includes about 100,000 clones, around 93% detected once. This entry belongs to a study of T cell changes during pregnancy in multiple sclerosis. Germline V gene lookup returns CDR1 SGHKS and CDR2 YYEKEE (reference sequence). V was pared by 2 bases and J by 7 bases, with 9 bases between. This CDR3 contains 13 residues. Sequenced material: peripheral blood, taken before pregnancy. The chain recombines TRBV5-5 with TRBJ1-4; unclear D gene. This TCR came from a female donor with multiple sclerosis, enrolled in a pregnancy study. This CDR3 reads CASSLVPGEKLFF. For the CDR3, the DNA is TGTGCCAGCAGCTTAGTACCGGGTGAAAAACTGTTTTTT.